This T cell receptor beta chain was profiled in a study of T cells in Graves' hyperthyroidism and ophthalmopathy. Study details: Initial diagnosis, before any treatment, was when peripheral blood was collected.

TCR beta CDR3 sequences were amplified from RNA transcripts. When the TCR CDR3 underwent first-round RT-PCR, the HTBI primer set was used. In TCRdb, the multiplex PCR reads were re-called with MiXCR into one record per CDR3 protein. The sample includes roughly 400,000 distinct CDR3 sequences, less than 20% seen only once; the top ten take about a quarter. The V gene end was trimmed by 6 bases and the J gene end by 3 bases; junction bases not matched to a gene: 5. The CDR3 runs to 15 residues. Germline V gives CDR1 SGHTA, CDR2 FQGNSA. In this sample, this clonotype turned up a few times. A patient was excluded if there was uncontrolled infection, other autoimmune disease, pregnancy or lactation.

The rearrangement uses TRBV7-2 and TRBJ1-6; 7 nucleotides match TRBD1. Specimen: blood. This sequence was found in a woman under 30 with Graves' hyperthyroidism that later progressed to Graves' ophthalmopathy. CDR3 sequence reads: CASRKGQLYNSPLHF. The CDR3 coding sequence is TGTGCCAGCAGAAAGGGACAGCTCTATAATTCACCCCTCCACTTT.